This T cell receptor (beta chain) is from a study of vaccination and CD4 T cells after COVID-19. Study-level information: At a median approximately 100 days (range 35 to 161) after diagnosis, post-COVID samples were drawn. Taking of post-vaccine samples occurred a median 72 days after dose two (range 14 to 241). Stimulation used overlapping spike peptides from SARS-CoV-2, HCoV-NL63, HCoV-OC43 and HCoV-229E.

From germline, CDR1 is SGHVS and CDR2 FNYEAQ. The CDR3 runs 13 residues. Trimming removed 1 base from V and 7 bases from J, with 10 bases in between. Treatment: roughly ten-day PBMC culture with coronavirus spike peptide pools or control peptides (ViraFEST assay). CD4+ T cells of the unexposed donor were collected before the COVID-19 pandemic (2011-2018). Unexposed donors' CD4+ T cells were tested against SARS-CoV-2 S/N and four cold-coronavirus spikes when cell numbers allowed. With regard to this clonotype: The antigen remains undetermined.

With the Oncomine TCR Beta short-read assay, DNA from cultured CD4+ T cells was sequenced. TCRdb re-derived calls from the PCR reads in MiXCR, one entry per CDR3 protein. Of 6,700 or so distinct CDR3 sequences in the sample, roughly 35% are singletons; the top ten hold about 27%. This receptor was identified in a human donor in good health. The chain combines TRBV7-6 with TRBJ1-1; D is undetermined. The sequenced sample was CD4+ T cells from blood, cultured in vitro. CDR3: CASSLEWGGEAFF. For the CDR3, the DNA is TGTGCCAGCAGCTTAGAATGGGGTGGTGAAGCTTTCTTT.